The T cell receptor (beta chain) under discussion was sequenced for a study of technical replicates of blood from a handful of donors. Sequenced by immunoSEQ multiplex PCR; TCRdb stores in-frame clones only, minus some. This table holds some 71,000 clones, about 97% found once. Trimming left V 3 bases short and J 8 bases short, with 13 bases between. Germline V gene data show CDR1 as MNHNS and CDR2 as SASEGT. The CDR3 sequence is 13 residues long. The TCR comes from a human donor in good health. The rearrangement uses TRBV6-1 and TRBJ1-2; D unclear. Specimen: T cells isolated from PBMCs. CDR3 protein: CASSEAGREGYTF. CDR3 nucleotides: TGTGCCAGCAGTGAGGCGGGGAGGGAAGGCTACACCTTC.